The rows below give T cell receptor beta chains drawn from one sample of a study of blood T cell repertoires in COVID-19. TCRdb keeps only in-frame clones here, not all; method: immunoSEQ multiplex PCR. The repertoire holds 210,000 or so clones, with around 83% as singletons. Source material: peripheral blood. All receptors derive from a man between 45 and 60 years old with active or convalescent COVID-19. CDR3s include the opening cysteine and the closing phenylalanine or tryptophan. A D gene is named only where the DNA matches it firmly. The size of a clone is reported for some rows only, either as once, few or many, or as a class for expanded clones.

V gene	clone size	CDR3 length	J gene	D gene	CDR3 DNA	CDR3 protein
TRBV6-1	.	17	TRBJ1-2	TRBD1	TGTGCCAGCAGTGCCCGGGACAGGGGGCCTGCAAACTATGGCTACACCTTC	CASSARDRGPANYGYTF
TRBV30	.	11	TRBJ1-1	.	TGTGCCTGGAGAACGACAGTTGAAGCTTTCTTT	CAWRTTVEAFF
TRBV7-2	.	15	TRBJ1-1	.	TGTGCCAGCAGCCCAGAGGCAGGGATGAACACTGAAGCTTTCTTT	CASSPEAGMNTEAFF
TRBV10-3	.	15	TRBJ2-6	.	TGTGCCATCAGCGCTAGCCCCTCTGGGGCCAACGTCCTGACTTTC	CAISASPSGANVLTF
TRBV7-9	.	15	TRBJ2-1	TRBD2	TGTGCCAGCAGCTTCTCTAGCGGGAGTAACAATGAGCAGTTCTTC	CASSFSSGSNNEQFF
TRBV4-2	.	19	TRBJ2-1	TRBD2	TGTGCCAGCAGCCAAGGGACTAGCGGGAGTTACTTCCTCGGGGATGAGCAGTTCTTC	CASSQGTSGSYFLGDEQFF
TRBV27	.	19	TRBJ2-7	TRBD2	TGTGCCAGCAGTTCTTTCGCCCTACAACGGACTAGCGGGAGCTACGAGCAGTACTTC	CASSSFALQRTSGSYEQYF
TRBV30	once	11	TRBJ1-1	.	TGTGCCTGGAGCGCCTATACTGAAGCTTTCTTT	CAWSAYTEAFF
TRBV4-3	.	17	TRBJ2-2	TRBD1	TGCGCCAGCAGCCAAGATTGGGGGACAGAGAACACCGGGGAGCTGTTTTTT	CASSQDWGTENTGELFF
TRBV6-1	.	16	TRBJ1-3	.	TGTGCCAGCAGTGAATGGGGGGGCCGCCCTGGAAACACCATATATTTT	CASSEWGGRPGNTIYF
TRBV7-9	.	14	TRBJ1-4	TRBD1	TGTGCCAGCAGCTTAGGACAGGGGGGTGAAAAACTGTTTTTT	CASSLGQGGEKLFF
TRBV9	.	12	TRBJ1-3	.	TGTGCCAGCAGCCAGTCTGGAAACACCATATATTTT	CASSQSGNTIYF
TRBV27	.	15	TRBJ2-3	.	TGTGCCAGCACTCCTTGGGGACTGAGCACAGATACGCAGTATTTT	CASTPWGLSTDTQYF
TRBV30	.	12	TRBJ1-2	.	TGTGCCTGGAACCGGGACTTCTATGGCTACACCTTC	CAWNRDFYGYTF
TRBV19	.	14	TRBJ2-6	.	TGTGCCAGTACGTCCTACTCTGGGGCCAACGTCCTGACTTTC	CASTSYSGANVLTF
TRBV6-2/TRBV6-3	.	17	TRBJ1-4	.	TGTGCCAGCAGTTACGGGTTTAGGAGCGCAACTAATGAAAAACTGTTTTTT	CASSYGFRSATNEKLFF
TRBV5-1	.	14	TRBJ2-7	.	TGCGCCAGCAGCTTGTACGAACAGACCTACGAGCAGTACTTC	CASSLYEQTYEQYF
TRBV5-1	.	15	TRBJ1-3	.	TGCGCCAGCAGCTTGGCCGAGTTCTCTGGAAACACCATATATTTT	CASSLAEFSGNTIYF
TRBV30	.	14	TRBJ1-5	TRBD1	TGTGCCTGGAGTACCGGGACAGGGACTCAGCCCCAGCATTTT	CAWSTGTGTQPQHF
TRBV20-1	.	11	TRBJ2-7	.	TGCAGTGCCGAGGGTGGGGTCGAGCAGTACTTC	CSAEGGVEQYF
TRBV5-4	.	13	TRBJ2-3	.	TGTGCCAGCAGCCCCCGGGAGAAAAATACGCAGTATTTT	CASSPREKNTQYF
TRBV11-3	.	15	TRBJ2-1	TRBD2	TGTGCCAGCAGCCAGGGACTAGCGGGAGTAGGTGAGCAGTTCTTC	CASSQGLAGVGEQFF
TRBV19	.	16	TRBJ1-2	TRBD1	TGTGCCAGTACCGGATCCCAGGGGGCGGCCAACTATGGCTACACCTTC	CASTGSQGAANYGYTF
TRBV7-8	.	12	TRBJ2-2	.	TGTGCCAGCAGCTTAGTGAGGGGGGAGCTGTTTTTT	CASSLVRGELFF
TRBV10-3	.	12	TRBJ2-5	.	TGTGCCATCTCGAGGGGGGGAGAGACCCAGTACTTC	CAISRGGETQYF
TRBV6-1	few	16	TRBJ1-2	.	TGTGCCAGCAGTGAACAAACCCTTTTTCGGAGCTATGGCTACACCTTC	CASSEQTLFRSYGYTF